Below, 32 T cell receptor beta chains from the same sample are listed, as sequenced in a study of T cell changes during pregnancy in multiple sclerosis. Only in-frame clones appear in the TCRdb table, and some are missing; sequencing was by immunoSEQ multiplex PCR. Of some 67,000 clones listed, approximately 92% were seen once; the top ten hold 2.3%. The source material was peripheral blood, sampled in the first trimester of pregnancy. These receptors were obtained from a female donor with multiple sclerosis, enrolled in a pregnancy study.

As for this clone: This sample also contains other DNA sequences that code for the same CDR3. Here the CDR3 reads CASSLTVQETQYF. CDR3 coding DNA: TGTGCCAGCAGCTTGACAGTCCAAGAGACCCAGTACTTC. The chain has TRBV5-5 and TRBJ2-5; D unclear. V lost 1 base and J lost 1, with 5 bases in between. The CDR3 covers 13 residues. CDR1 SGHKS and CDR2 YYEKEE come from the germline V gene (reference sequence).

The table lists this clone with a few counts. This chain connects TRBV6-1 to TRBJ1-2; TRBD1 is a possible D gene (5 bases). Germline loops: CDR1 MNHNS, CDR2 SASEGT. The CDR3 loop spans 14 amino acids. Trimming stripped 10 bases from V and 6 bases from J, with 21 bases between. The CDR3 protein is CATQPWRGDHGYTF. In DNA, the CDR3 is TGTGCCACCCAGCCTTGGAGGGGCGATCATGGCTACACCTTC.

This clone is a singleton in its sample. The CDR3 DNA sequence: TGTGCCAGCAGCCTCCCCCCCGAGAAGGGCTACACCTTC. This codes for CASSLPPEKGYTF. The rearrangement uses TRBV5-4 and TRBJ1-2; D is undetermined. The CDR3 consists of 13 residues. CDR1 SGHNT and CDR2 YYREEE come from the germline V gene (reference sequence). V dropped 4 bases and J dropped 8 bases, with 15 bases sitting between them.

This chain uses TRBV4-2 with TRBJ2-3; unclear D gene. This CDR3 has 15 amino acids. Per the germline V gene, CDR1 is LGHNA and CDR2 is YNFKEQ. The V end lost 0 bases, the J end lost 4 bases, and 11 bases lay between the germline ends. The CDR3 DNA reads as TGTGCCAGCAGCCAAGAGCCCAGTTCCCCAGATACGCAGTATTTT. Protein sequence: CASSQEPSSPDTQYF.

This clone was recorded only once. The V and J genes are TRBV7-3 and TRBJ2-1, with a possible D match to TRBD2 (6 bases). Per germline, CDR1 SGHTA and CDR2 FQGTGA. There are 14 residues in the CDR3. V lost 5 bases and J 4 bases, leaving 12 bases between the germline ends. The CDR3 nucleotides read TGTGCCAGCAGCGCCTCGGGAGCTTACAATGAGCAGTTCTTC. This sequence encodes CASSASGAYNEQFF.

V gene TRBV10-2 combines with J gene TRBJ2-7; 9 nucleotides align to TRBD2. V was clipped by 4 bases and J by 2 bases; unmatched bases: 6. The CDR3 runs 15 residues. Germline values: CDR1 WSHSY, CDR2 SAAADI. CDR3 region: CASSVGRGGAYEQYF. The CDR3 DNA is TGCGCCAGCAGTGTGGGGCGGGGGGGAGCCTACGAGCAGTACTTC.

As DNA, the CDR3 is TGTGCCAGCAGCTTCTCATTAGCGCCATACGAGCAGTACTTC. Its translation is CASSFSLAPYEQYF. This chain joins TRBV5-4 and TRBJ2-7; possible D gene TRBD2, 5 bases. The CDR3 extends over 14 amino acids. V lost 2 bases, J lost 4 bases, and 13 bases lay in between. Germline V gene sequence: CDR1 SGHNT, CDR2 YYREEE (reference sequence).

J is TRBJ2-7 and V is TRBV30, with D unresolved. This CDR3 contains 12 residues. Per germline, CDR1 GTSNPN and CDR2 SVGIG (reference sequence). The ends were cut back, 4 bases at V and 2 bases at J, with 9 bases in the middle. The CDR3 loop reads CAWNGGAYEQYF. For the CDR3, the DNA is TGTGCCTGGAACGGCGGAGCCTACGAGCAGTACTTC.

The chain uses TRBV2 and TRBJ1-2, with TRBD1 identical over 9 bases. CDR3 length equals 17 residues. Germline loops: CDR1 SNHLY, CDR2 FYNNEI. The V and J ends lost 6 bases and 8 bases, in that order; junction bases with no gene match: 19. This chain's CDR3 is CASSARAKQGAEGGYTF. The CDR3 DNA sequence: TGTGCCAGCAGCGCCCGGGCTAAACAGGGGGCAGAGGGCGGCTACACCTTC.

The gene calls are TRBV6-6 and TRBJ1-4; 8 bases agree with TRBD1. The CDR3 runs 16 residues. The germline CDR1 and CDR2 sequences are MNHNY and SVGAGI (reference sequence). V dropped 0 bases and J dropped 7; count of bases not matched to a gene: 7. The CDR3 DNA reads TGTGCCAGCAGTTACTCCCGCGGGACAGGAGCTGAAAAACTGTTTTTT. Protein product: CASSYSRGTGAEKLFF.

J is TRBJ1-6 and V is TRBV6-1; D is unclear. The CDR3 consists of 15 residues. V lost 5 bases and J lost 4, with 12 bases in between. Per the germline V gene, CDR1 is MNHNS and CDR2 is SASEGT. CDR3 in amino acids: CASSHLRRYNSPLHF. The CDR3 region has the DNA TGTGCCAGCAGTCACCTCAGGAGGTATAATTCACCCCTCCACTTT.

The chain combines TRBV5-1 with TRBJ1-1; TRBD1 matches 8 bases. Germline CDR1 is SGHRS and CDR2 is YFSETQ. Trimming cost V 1 base and J 3 bases; bases outside gene matches: 2. The CDR3 spans 14 residues. The CDR3 region has the DNA TGCGCCAGCAGCTTGACAGGGGGGGACACTGAAGCTTTCTTT. Amino acids: CASSLTGGDTEAFF.

The rearrangement joins TRBV19 to TRBJ2-7, with 14 bases identical to TRBD2. J gave up 5 bases and V 3 bases, and 0 bases lay outside the gene matches. The CDR3 length is 14 residues. Per germline, CDR1 LNHDA and CDR2 SQIVND (reference sequence). CDR3 sequence (DNA): TGTGCCAGTAGTATGGGACTAGCGGGAGACGAGCAGTACTTC. Protein product: CASSMGLAGDEQYF.

The V and J genes are TRBV2 and TRBJ1-5; D is unresolved. With 7 bases removed from V and 5 bases from J, the gap between germline ends came to 12 bases. The CDR3 contains 13 residues. Germline V gene sequence: CDR1 SNHLY, CDR2 FYNNEI. CDR3 residues: CASTSLGDQPQHF. The CDR3 DNA is TGTGCCAGCACCTCCCTCGGGGATCAGCCCCAGCATTTT.

This rearrangement joins TRBV29-1 to TRBJ1-4; D ambiguous. The germline V and J ends were trimmed by 2 bases and 7 bases, with 11 bases remaining between them. Germline values: CDR1 SQVTM, CDR2 ANQGSEA. This CDR3 spans 13 amino acids. CDR3 region: CSVEYPAGEKLFF. The CDR3 DNA is TGCAGCGTTGAATATCCAGCGGGTGAAAAACTGTTTTTT.

The gene calls are TRBV5-4 and TRBJ2-5; the D gene is possibly TRBD1 (6 bases). The CDR3 runs 16 residues. V lost 2 bases and J lost 5, with 19 bases in between. Germline CDR1 and CDR2: SGHNT and YYREEE (reference sequence). The CDR3 region has the DNA TGTGCCAGCAGCTTTAATGCACAGGGAAATGAGGAGACCCAGTACTTC. It translates to CASSFNAQGNEETQYF.

The table lists this clone with a count of one. The rearrangement joins TRBV29-1 to TRBJ1-5; possibly TRBD1 for D (6 bases). Germline V gene data show CDR1 as SQVTM and CDR2 as ANQGSEA. The CDR3 loop spans 15 amino acids. Trimming took off 6 bases at V and 3 bases at J, with 18 bases between the two ends. CDR3 coding DNA: TGCAGCGTCCGCGCCGGGGGGGCCAACAATCAGCCCCAGCATTTT. It specifies CSVRAGGANNQPQHF.

V is TRBV20-1 and J is TRBJ2-1; D is undetermined. CDR3 size: 11 residues. V lost 6 bases, J lost 5 bases, and 8 bases lay in between. Germline V lookup: CDR1 DFQATT, CDR2 SNEGSKA (reference sequence). This CDR3 is CSARSDNEQFF. The CDR3, as DNA: TGCAGTGCGAGGAGTGACAATGAGCAGTTCTTC.

The V gene is TRBV6-5, the J gene TRBJ1-1; tentatively, D is TRBD1 (6 bases). The CDR3 extends over 14 amino acids. V lost 7 bases, J lost 5 bases, and 17 bases lay in between. Germline V lookup: CDR1 MNHEY, CDR2 SVGAGI. The CDR3 DNA follows: TGTGCCAGCACCCGAAGGATGGGGGCTACTGAAGCTTTCTTT. Translation gives CASTRRMGATEAFF.

V gene TRBV12-5 combines with J gene TRBJ2-5, with 9 positions matching TRBD2. Trimming cost V 7 bases and J 4 bases; bases outside gene matches: 7. CDR1 is LGHNT and CDR2 is FRNRAP in the germline V gene. The CDR3 covers 14 residues. CDR3 DNA sequence: TGTGCTAGTGCCCTGGGACTAGCTGGAGAGACCCAGTACTTC. Its protein product is CASALGLAGETQYF.

This clone came up a few times. The rearrangement joins TRBV15 to TRBJ2-7; 7 bases align to TRBD1. Unmatched junction bases numbered 6, after V lost 5 bases and J lost 2 bases. CDR3 length: 14 residues. The germline V gene encodes CDR1 LNHNV and CDR2 YYDKDF (reference sequence). The CDR3 coding sequence is TGTGCCACCAGCGGGGGACAGCCTGCCTACGAGCAGTACTTC. Translated, it gives CATSGGQPAYEQYF.

CDR3 nucleotide sequence: TGTGCCAGCAGCCCCGGGAGGGGGCGAGGAAGCAATCAGCCCCAGCATTTT. Residues: CASSPGRGRGSNQPQHF. The V and J genes are TRBV27 and TRBJ1-5; TRBD1 agrees at 7 bases. Trimming at V came to 6 bases and at J to 1 base, leaving 12 bases not matched to a gene. CDR3 length equals 17 residues. The V gene's germline CDR1 is MNHEY and CDR2 SMNVEV (reference sequence).

The chain recombines TRBV7-9 with TRBJ2-1; tentative D call: TRBD1 (6 bases). Germline CDR1 is SEHNR and CDR2 is FQNEAQ (reference sequence). The CDR3 is 16 amino acids. Trimming took 6 bases from V and 1 from J, leaving 16 bases between them. The CDR3 nucleotides are TGTGCCAGCAGGATTAACAGGGAAAAATCCTACAATGAGCAGTTCTTC. Translating gives CASRINREKSYNEQFF.

The rearrangement links TRBV5-1 to TRBJ2-3; 8 bases agree with TRBD1. The V gene end was trimmed by 0 bases and the J gene end by 3 bases; junction bases not matched to a gene: 6. CDR3 size: 16 residues. CDR1 and CDR2 from the germline V gene are SGHRS and YFSETQ. The CDR3 DNA follows: TGCGCCAGCAGCTTGGTATCAGGGGGCGCAACAGATACGCAGTATTTT. Translated, it gives CASSLVSGGATDTQYF. Looking up the rest from reference TRBV5-1 and TRBJ2-3 gives the full variable domain: KAGVTQTPRYLIKTRGQQVTLSCSPISGHRSVSWYQQTPGQGLQFLFEYFSETQRNKGNFPGRFSGRQFSNSRSEMNVSTLELGDSALYLCASSLVSGGATDTQYFGPGTRLTVL.

This chain connects TRBV30 to TRBJ1-2; D is unclear. Trimming pared 0 bases from V and 4 bases from J, leaving 12 bases between. The CDR3 is 14 amino acids. The germline V gene encodes CDR1 GTSNPN and CDR2 SVGIG (reference sequence). CDR3 amino acids: CAWSVLAVSYGYTF. The CDR3 DNA reads TGTGCCTGGAGTGTATTAGCAGTGTCCTATGGCTACACCTTC.

J is TRBJ2-7 and V is TRBV6-1; D gene unclear. Germline V lookup: CDR1 MNHNS, CDR2 SASEGT. V shed 0 bases and J shed 1 base, with 7 bases lying between them. The CDR3 runs 14 residues. DNA for the CDR3: TGTGCCAGCAGTGAAGCTGGCCTTTCCTACGAGCAGTACTTC. Its protein product is CASSEAGLSYEQYF.

V gene TRBV4-1 combines with J gene TRBJ2-2, with 7 bases identical to TRBD2. Germline CDR1 MGHRA, CDR2 YSYEKL. Trimming at V came to 2 bases and at J to 0 bases, leaving 6 bases not matched to a gene. The CDR3 has 17 amino acids. This CDR3 is CASSQLGGTANTGELFF. CDR3 in DNA: TGCGCCAGCAGCCAATTGGGGGGGACCGCGAACACCGGGGAGCTGTTTTTT.

This sequence joins TRBV7-9 and TRBJ2-3; no reliable D call. The V and J ends lost 3 bases and 8 bases respectively, with 3 bases between them. Germline assignment: CDR1 SEHNR and CDR2 FQNEAQ (reference sequence). The CDR3 covers 10 residues. CDR3 nucleotides: TGTGCCAGCAGCTTTCGTACGCAGTATTTT. Encoded protein: CASSFRTQYF.

The chain joins TRBV6-6 to TRBJ1-5, with D uncertain. The V end was cut by 6 bases, the J end by 0 bases, with 9 bases between. The CDR3 contains 14 residues. Germline CDR1 reads MNHNY; CDR2 reads SVGAGI (reference sequence). The CDR3 DNA is TGTGCCAGCAGACAGACGTATAGCAATCAGCCCCAGCATTTT. Its protein product is CASRQTYSNQPQHF.

This chain connects TRBV7-2 to TRBJ2-2; 7 bases agree with TRBD2. CDR1 SGHTA and CDR2 FQGNSA come from the germline V gene. V dropped 3 bases and J dropped 6; count of bases not matched to a gene: 7. The CDR3 contains 15 residues. CDR3 in DNA: TGTGCCAGCAGCTTTCCGGGGGGTTCGGCCGGGGAGCTGTTTTTT. This sequence encodes CASSFPGGSAGELFF.

V is TRBV19 and J is TRBJ1-2; D possibly corresponds to TRBD1 (6 bases). The germline V and J ends were trimmed by 5 bases and 7 bases, with 14 bases remaining between them. The CDR3 spans 13 residues. Germline loops: CDR1 LNHDA, CDR2 SQIVND (reference sequence). The CDR3 region has the DNA TGTGCCAGTAGTCCCTCAGGGGTGAGTGGCTACACCTTC. Protein product: CASSPSGVSGYTF.

The genes are TRBV5-1 and TRBJ2-1; D perhaps matches TRBD2 (6 bases). Trimming shortened V by 3 bases and J by 8 bases, and 15 bases separated the two germline ends. CDR1 and CDR2 (germline): SGHRS, YFSETQ. The CDR3 is 14 residues long. CDR3 loop: CASSSGTVIYEQFF. The CDR3 DNA follows: TGCGCCAGCAGCTCCGGGACTGTAATCTATGAGCAGTTCTTC.